This is a list of T cell receptor beta chains from one sample in a study of T cells in Graves' hyperthyroidism and ophthalmopathy. Using its own MiXCR run on the multiplex PCR reads, TCRdb lists one record per CDR3 protein. Among a few hundred thousand distinct CDR3 sequences listed, about 13% were seen once. Sample: blood. These receptors originate from a woman aged 18-29 years with Graves' hyperthyroidism. Both conserved end residues are part of each CDR3. Each record gives: V gene, CDR3 protein.

>TRBV10-3
CAISGGRSSYEQYF
>TRBV11-1
CASSSPAYEQYF
>TRBV29-1
CSVEDGSDTQYF
>TRBV12-3/TRBV12-4
CASSPGTDTQYF
>TRBV28
CASRSSWGRLTDEKLFF
>TRBV6-1
CASSEALDGEAFF
>TRBV12-3/TRBV12-4
CASRLGTPGEEQFF
>TRBV2
CASSENRGSGNTIYF
>TRBV28
CASSLSQGLAGDNSYNEQFF
>TRBV15
CATSSTGGSNYGYTF
>TRBV28
CASKTLAGGTDTQYF
>TRBV7-2
CASSLGVAGMYEQYF
>TRBV5-1
CASSSGTGVHEQYF
>TRBV7-9
CATRTKMRAGELFF
>TRBV28
CASSPNGLGNEQFF
>TRBV12-3/TRBV12-4
CASSHGTGNEQYF
>TRBV2
CASSPWREATGELFF
>TRBV12-3/TRBV12-4
CASSLRDSYNSPLHF
>TRBV19
CASSMVGQTGNYGYTF
>TRBV4-2
CASSQESQGRNQPQHF
>TRBV19
CASSISGQGGDTGELFF
>TRBV5-1
CASNLETDRPGANALTF
>TRBV5-1
CASSLREPNEQFF
>TRBV19
CASSIGTGVVNTEAFF
>TRBV12-3/TRBV12-4
CASSPASYGYTF
>TRBV11-1
CASGGGARPSTDTQYF
>TRBV5-5
CASSLGQAAYNEQFF
>TRBV5-4
CASSPGGRGFGSYEQYF
>TRBV5-5
CASSMREGRQYEQYF
>TRBV7-3
CASSALAGAGTQYF
>TRBV29-1
CSVVQGVDNEQFF
>TRBV5-1
CASSLASTGDTEAFF
>TRBV9
CASSVAYGDTQYF
>TRBV20-1
CSASGTGGLAVQETQYF
>TRBV30
CAWRDGLTQHF
>TRBV30
CAWSVGLGNQPQHF
>TRBV20-1
CSARTSGRWGEQFF